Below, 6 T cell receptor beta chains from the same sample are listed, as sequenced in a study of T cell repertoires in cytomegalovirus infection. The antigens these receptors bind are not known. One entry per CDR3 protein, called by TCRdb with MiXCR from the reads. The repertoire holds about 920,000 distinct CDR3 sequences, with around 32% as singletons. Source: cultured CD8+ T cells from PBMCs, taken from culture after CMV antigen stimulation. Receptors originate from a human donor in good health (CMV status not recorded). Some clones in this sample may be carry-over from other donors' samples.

This CDR3 reads CASSLYSGFTDTQYF. In nucleotides, the CDR3 is TGTGCCAGCAGCTTATACAGCGGGTTCACAGATACGCAGTATTTT. The rearrangement joins TRBV7-6 to TRBJ2-3, with D possibly TRBD2 on 6 matching bases. The CDR3 is 15 amino acids. Germline lookup yields CDR1 SGHVS and CDR2 FNYEAQ. Trimming took 2 bases from V and 2 from J, leaving 11 bases between them. Based on the CDR3 plus reference TRBV7-6 and TRBJ2-3, the full variable domain is GAGVSQSPRYKVTKRGQDVALRCDPISGHVSLYWYRQALGQGPEFLTYFNYEAQQDKSGLPNDRFSAERPEGSISTLTIQRTEQRDSAMYRCASSLYSGFTDTQYFGPGTRLTVL.

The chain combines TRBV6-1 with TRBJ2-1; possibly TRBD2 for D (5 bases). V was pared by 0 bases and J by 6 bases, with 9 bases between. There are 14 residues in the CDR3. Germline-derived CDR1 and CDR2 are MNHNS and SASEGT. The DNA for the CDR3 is TGTGCCAGCAGTGAAGCGAGGAGGTCCAATGAGCAGTTCTTC. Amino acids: CASSEARRSNEQFF.

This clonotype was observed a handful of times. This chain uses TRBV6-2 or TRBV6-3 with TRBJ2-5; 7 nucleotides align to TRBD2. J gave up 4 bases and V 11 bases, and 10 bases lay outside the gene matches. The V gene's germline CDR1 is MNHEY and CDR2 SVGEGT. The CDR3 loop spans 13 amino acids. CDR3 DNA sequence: TGTGCCTCCTCCAGGGACTACATAGAGACCCAGTACTTC. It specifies CASSRDYIETQYF.

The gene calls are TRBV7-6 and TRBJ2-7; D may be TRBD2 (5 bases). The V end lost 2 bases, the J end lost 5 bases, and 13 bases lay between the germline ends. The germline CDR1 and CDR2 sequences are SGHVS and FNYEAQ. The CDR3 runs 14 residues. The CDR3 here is CASSLSGEIDEQYF. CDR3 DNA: TGTGCCAGCAGCTTATCTGGGGAGATAGACGAGCAGTACTTC.

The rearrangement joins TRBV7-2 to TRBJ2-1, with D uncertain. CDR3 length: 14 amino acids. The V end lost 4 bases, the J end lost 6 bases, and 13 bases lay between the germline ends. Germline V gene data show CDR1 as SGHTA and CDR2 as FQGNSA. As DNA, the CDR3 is TGTGCCAGCAGCTCCTCCCGGGTGGGCAATGAGCAGTTCTTC. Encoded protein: CASSSSRVGNEQFF.

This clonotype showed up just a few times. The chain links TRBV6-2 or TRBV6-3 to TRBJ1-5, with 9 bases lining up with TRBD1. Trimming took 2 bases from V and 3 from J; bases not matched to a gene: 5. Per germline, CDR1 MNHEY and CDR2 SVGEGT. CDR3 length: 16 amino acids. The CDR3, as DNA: TGTGCCAGCAGTTACCCCAGGGACAGGGTCAATCAGCCCCAGCATTTT. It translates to CASSYPRDRVNQPQHF.